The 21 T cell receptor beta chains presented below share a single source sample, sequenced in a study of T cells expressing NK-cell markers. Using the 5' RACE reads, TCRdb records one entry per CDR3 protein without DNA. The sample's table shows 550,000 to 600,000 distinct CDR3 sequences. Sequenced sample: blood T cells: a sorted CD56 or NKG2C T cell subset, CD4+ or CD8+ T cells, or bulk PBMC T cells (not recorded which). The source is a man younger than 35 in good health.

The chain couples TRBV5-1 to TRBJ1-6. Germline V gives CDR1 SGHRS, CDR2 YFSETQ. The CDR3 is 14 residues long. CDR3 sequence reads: CASSPGEGNSPLHF.

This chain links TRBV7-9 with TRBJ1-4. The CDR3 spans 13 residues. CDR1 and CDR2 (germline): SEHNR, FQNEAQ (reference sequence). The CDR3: CASSAVSNEKLFF.

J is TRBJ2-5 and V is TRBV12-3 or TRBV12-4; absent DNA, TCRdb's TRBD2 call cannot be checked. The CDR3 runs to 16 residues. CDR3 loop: CASSSLAGGPQETQYF.

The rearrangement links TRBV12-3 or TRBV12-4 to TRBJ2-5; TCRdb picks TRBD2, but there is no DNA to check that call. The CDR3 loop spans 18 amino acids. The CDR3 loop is CASSLTTGRSVHQETQYF.

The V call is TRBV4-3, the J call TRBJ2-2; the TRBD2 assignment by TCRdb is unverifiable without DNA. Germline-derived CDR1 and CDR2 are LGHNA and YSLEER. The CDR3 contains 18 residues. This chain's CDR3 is CASSQVGLAGVGPGELFF.

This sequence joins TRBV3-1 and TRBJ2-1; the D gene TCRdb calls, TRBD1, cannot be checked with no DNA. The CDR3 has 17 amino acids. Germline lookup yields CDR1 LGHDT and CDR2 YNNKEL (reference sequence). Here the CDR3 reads CASSQDPGGGSYNEQFF.

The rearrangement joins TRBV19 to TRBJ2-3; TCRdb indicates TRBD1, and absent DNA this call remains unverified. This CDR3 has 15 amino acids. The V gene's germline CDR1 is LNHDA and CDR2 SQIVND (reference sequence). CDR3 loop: CASWGPGQRTDTQYF.

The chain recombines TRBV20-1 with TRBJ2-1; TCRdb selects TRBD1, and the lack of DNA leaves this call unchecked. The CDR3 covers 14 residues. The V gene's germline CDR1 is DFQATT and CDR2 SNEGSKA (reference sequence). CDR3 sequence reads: CSAEDGTGHNEQFF.

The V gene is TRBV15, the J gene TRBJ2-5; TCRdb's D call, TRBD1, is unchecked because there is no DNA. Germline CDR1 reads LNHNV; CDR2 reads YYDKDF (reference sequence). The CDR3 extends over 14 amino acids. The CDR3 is CATSRSDSQETQYF.

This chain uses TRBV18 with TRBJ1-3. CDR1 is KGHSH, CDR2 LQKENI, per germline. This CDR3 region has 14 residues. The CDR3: CASSPRDSGNTIYF.

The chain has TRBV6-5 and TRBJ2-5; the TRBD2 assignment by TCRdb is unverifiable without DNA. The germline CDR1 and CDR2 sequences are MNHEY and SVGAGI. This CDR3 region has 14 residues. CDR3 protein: CAIGGRGIQETQYF.

The CDR3 region is CSARGGQGAWGNQPQHF. This chain connects TRBV20-1 to TRBJ1-5; TCRdb indicates TRBD1, and absent DNA this call remains unverified. This CDR3 is 17 amino acids long. Germline CDR1 and CDR2: DFQATT and SNEGSKA (reference sequence).

CDR3 sequence reads: CASSRGLDGEQFF. This chain joins TRBV3-1 and TRBJ2-1; without DNA, the TCRdb call of TRBD2 cannot be checked. The germline CDR1 and CDR2 sequences are LGHDT and YNNKEL (reference sequence). The length of the CDR3 is 13 residues.

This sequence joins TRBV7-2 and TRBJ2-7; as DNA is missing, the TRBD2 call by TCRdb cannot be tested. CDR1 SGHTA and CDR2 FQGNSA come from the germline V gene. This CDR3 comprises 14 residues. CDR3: CASSLPDSISEQYF.

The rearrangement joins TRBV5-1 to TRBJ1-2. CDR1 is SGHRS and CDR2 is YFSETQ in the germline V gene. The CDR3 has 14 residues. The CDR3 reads CASSLEQEVYGYTF.

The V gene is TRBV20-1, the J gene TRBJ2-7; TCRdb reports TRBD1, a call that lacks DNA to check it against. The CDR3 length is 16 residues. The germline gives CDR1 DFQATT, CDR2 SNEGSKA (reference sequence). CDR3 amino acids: CSARVPRGTGPYEQYF.

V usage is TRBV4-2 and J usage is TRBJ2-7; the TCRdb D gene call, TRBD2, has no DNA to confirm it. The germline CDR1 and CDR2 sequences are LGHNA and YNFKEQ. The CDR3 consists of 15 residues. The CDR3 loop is CASSWEGGTDYEQYF.

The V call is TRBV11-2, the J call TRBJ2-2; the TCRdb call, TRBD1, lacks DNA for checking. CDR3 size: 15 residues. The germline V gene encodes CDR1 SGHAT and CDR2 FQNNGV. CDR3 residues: CASSLQTGRTGELFF.

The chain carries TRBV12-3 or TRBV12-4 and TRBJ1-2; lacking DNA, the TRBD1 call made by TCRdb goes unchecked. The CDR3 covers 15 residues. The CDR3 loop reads CASSLGQGDDYGYTF.

This CDR3 reads CASADLSRGVYEQFF. The chain combines TRBV12-5 with TRBJ2-1; absent DNA, TCRdb's TRBD1 call cannot be checked. Germline lookup yields CDR1 LGHNT and CDR2 FRNRAP. The length of the CDR3 is 15 residues. The full variable domain, rest sourced from reference TRBV12-5 and TRBJ2-1, is DARVTQTPRHKVTEMGQEVTMRCQPILGHNTVFWYRQTMMQGLELLAYFRNRAPLDDSGMPKDRFSAEMPDATLATLKIQPSEPRDSAVYFCASADLSRGVYEQFFGPGTRLTVL.

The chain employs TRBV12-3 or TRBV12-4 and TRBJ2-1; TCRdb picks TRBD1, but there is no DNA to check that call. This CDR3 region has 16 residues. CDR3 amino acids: CASSGRDTASYNEQFF.